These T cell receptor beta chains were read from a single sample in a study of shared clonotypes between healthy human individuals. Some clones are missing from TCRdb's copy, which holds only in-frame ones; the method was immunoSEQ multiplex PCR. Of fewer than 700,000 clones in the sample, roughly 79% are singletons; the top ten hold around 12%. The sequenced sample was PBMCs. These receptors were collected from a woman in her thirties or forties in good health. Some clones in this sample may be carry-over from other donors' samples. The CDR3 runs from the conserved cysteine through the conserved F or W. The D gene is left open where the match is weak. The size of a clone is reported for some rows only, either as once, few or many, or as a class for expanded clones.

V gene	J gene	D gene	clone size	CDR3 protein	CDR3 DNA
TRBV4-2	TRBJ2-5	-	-	CASSQDPAQGIETQYF	TGTGCCAGCAGCCAAGATCCGGCGCAGGGGATAGAGACCCAGTACTTC
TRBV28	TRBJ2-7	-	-	CASSKPGSSSYEQYF	TGTGCCAGCAGTAAACCGGGGTCCAGCTCCTACGAGCAGTACTTC
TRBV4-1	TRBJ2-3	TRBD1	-	CASSPSTGGVSDTQYF	TGCGCCAGCAGCCCTTCGACAGGGGGTGTCTCAGATACGCAGTATTTT
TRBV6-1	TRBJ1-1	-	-	CASTTHMNTEAFF	TGTGCCAGCACGACCCACATGAACACTGAAGCTTTCTTT
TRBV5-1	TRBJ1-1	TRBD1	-	CASSSGRQGRSTEAFF	TGCGCCAGCAGCTCGGGGCGACAGGGCCGGAGTACTGAAGCTTTCTTT
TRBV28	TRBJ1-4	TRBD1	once	CATTGATNEKLFF	TGTGCCACTACAGGGGCAACTAATGAAAAACTGTTTTTT
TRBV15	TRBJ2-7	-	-	CATSRDSDYEQYF	TGTGCCACCAGCAGAGATTCGGACTACGAGCAGTACTTC
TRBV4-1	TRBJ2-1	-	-	CASSQAELLVFTRVF	TGCGCCAGCAGCCAAGCGGAGCTCCTAGTCTTTACGAGGGTCTTC
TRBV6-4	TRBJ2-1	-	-	CASSESRLGEQFF	TGTGCCAGCAGTGAGTCCAGGCTGGGTGAGCAGTTCTTC
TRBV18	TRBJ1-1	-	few	CASSRENYRVGNTEAFF	TGTGCCAGCTCACGAGAGAACTACAGGGTGGGGAACACTGAAGCTTTCTTT
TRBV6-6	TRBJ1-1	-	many	CASSYSTLNTEAFF	TGTGCCAGCAGTTACTCGACTCTGAACACTGAAGCTTTCTTT
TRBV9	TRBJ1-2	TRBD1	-	CASSVGTAANYGYTF	TGTGCCAGCAGCGTCGGGACAGCCGCTAACTATGGCTACACCTTC
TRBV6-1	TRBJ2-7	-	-	CASSEGLDPSYEQYF	TGTGCCAGCAGTGAAGGACTCGACCCCTCCTACGAGCAGTACTTC
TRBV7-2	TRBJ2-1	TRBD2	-	CASSSKGTSIHEQFF	TGTGCCAGCAGCTCCAAAGGGACTAGTATACATGAGCAGTTCTTC
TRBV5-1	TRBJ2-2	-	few	CASSLAQAYGELFF	TGCGCCAGCAGCTTAGCACAGGCCTACGGGGAGCTGTTTTTT
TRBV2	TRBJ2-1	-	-	CASSGRKSSYNEQFF	TGTGCCAGCAGTGGCAGGAAGAGCTCCTACAATGAGCAGTTCTTC
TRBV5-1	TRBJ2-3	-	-	CASSRRGSSDTQYF	TGCGCCAGCAGCCGGAGGGGGTCTTCAGATACGCAGTATTTT
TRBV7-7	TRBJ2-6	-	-	CASSQPISATKSGQRPDF	TGTGCCAGCAGCCAGCCGATTAGTGCCACAAAGTCGGGCCAACGTCCTGACTTC
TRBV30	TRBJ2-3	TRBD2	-	CAWSVSASGRTGEYF	TGTGCCTGGAGTGTATCGGCTAGCGGGAGGACGGGGGAGTATTTT
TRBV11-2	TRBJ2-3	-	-	CASKDFPSTDTQYF	TGTGCCAGCAAGGATTTCCCTAGCACAGATACGCAGTATTTT
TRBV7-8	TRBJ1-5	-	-	CASSPYEGGLSNQPQHF	TGTGCCAGCAGCCCCTATGAAGGCGGCCTTAGCAATCAGCCCCAGCATTTT
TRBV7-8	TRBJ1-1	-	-	CASSLALGGAEAFF	TGTGCCAGCAGCTTAGCGCTGGGAGGGGCCGAAGCTTTCTTT
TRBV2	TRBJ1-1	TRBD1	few	CASSRTGGGIGAFF	TGTGCCAGCAGTCGGACAGGGGGTGGCATTGGGGCTTTCTTT
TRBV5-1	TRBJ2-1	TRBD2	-	CASTGGDYNEQFF	TGCGCCAGCACGGGGGGAGACTACAATGAGCAGTTCTTC
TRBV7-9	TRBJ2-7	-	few	CASSLDPRPYEQYF	TGTGCCAGCAGCTTAGACCCCAGACCTTACGAGCAGTACTTC
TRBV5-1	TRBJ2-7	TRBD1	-	CASSFRDRGLDEQYF	TGCGCCAGCAGCTTCCGGGACAGGGGGCTCGACGAGCAGTACTTC
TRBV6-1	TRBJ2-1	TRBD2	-	CASSEALSHGLAGVAYNEQFF	TGTGCCAGCAGTGAAGCGCTTAGCCACGGGCTAGCGGGAGTCGCATACAATGAGCAGTTCTTC
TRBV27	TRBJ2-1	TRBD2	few	CASSPSQREVHNEQFF	TGTGCCAGCAGTCCCTCCCAGCGGGAGGTCCACAATGAGCAGTTCTTC
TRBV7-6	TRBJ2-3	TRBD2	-	CASSLRLAGGTTDTQYF	TGTGCCAGCAGCTTACGACTAGCGGGAGGTACCACAGATACGCAGTATTTT
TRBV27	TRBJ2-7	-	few	CASRTGSPYEQYF	TGTGCCAGCAGAACAGGTAGTCCCTACGAGCAGTACTTC
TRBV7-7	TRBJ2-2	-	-	CASSSRVSGELFF	TGTGCTAGCAGCTCCAGGGTCTCCGGGGAGCTGTTTTTT
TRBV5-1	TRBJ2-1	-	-	CASSLGSSSYNEQFF	TGCGCCAGCAGCTTGGGATCGAGCTCCTACAATGAGCAGTTCTTC
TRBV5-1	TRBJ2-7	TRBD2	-	CAKHSVIRGGFTYEQYF	TGCGCCAAGCATTCAGTGATACGCGGGGGATTTACCTACGAGCAGTACTTC
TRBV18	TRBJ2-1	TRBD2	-	CASSPPSSGGAEQFF	TGTGCCAGCTCACCACCTTCTAGCGGAGGAGCTGAGCAGTTCTTC
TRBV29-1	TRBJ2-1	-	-	CSVRTGPSYNEQFF	TGCAGCGTGAGGACGGGCCCCTCCTACAATGAGCAGTTCTTC
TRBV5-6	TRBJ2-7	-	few	CASSGTGSALSSYEQYF	TGTGCCAGCAGTGGGACCGGGTCGGCTTTAAGCTCCTACGAGCAGTACTTC
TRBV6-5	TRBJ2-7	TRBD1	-	CASSYLGQGAGQYF	TGTGCCAGCAGCTACCTTGGACAGGGGGCAGGGCAGTACTTC
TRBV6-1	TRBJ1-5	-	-	CASSTSGANQPQHF	TGTGCCAGCAGCACTTCAGGGGCCAATCAGCCCCAGCATTTT
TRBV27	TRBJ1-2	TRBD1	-	CASSTTGVNGYTF	TGTGCCAGCAGTACGACAGGGGTAAATGGCTACACCTTC
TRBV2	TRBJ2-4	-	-	CASSGGRDGTKNIQYF	TGTGCCAGCAGTGGTGGCAGGGACGGGACCAAAAACATTCAGTACTTC
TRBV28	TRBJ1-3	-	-	CASRDEGAGNTIYF	TGTGCCAGCAGAGACGAAGGGGCTGGAAACACCATATATTTT
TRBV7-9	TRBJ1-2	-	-	CASSFGAGRSYGYTF	TGTGCCAGCAGCTTCGGGGCAGGGCGAAGCTATGGCTACACCTTC
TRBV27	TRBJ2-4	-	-	CASRTTGAKNIQYF	TGTGCCAGCAGAACAACCGGGGCCAAAAACATTCAGTACTTC
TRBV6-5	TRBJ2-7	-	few	CPTPPAYEQYF	TGTCCCACCCCCCCTGCTTACGAGCAGTACTTC
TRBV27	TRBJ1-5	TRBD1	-	CASSSQDRGRSNQPQHF	TGTGCCAGCAGTTCCCAGGACAGGGGGCGAAGCAATCAGCCCCAGCATTTT
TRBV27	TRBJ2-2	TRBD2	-	CASTILAGTGELFF	TGTGCCAGCACCATACTAGCGGGAACCGGGGAGCTGTTTTTT
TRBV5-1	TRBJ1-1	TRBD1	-	CASSLGDSYTEAFF	TGCGCCAGCAGCTTGGGGGACAGCTACACTGAAGCTTTCTTT
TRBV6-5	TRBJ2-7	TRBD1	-	CASSYSPQGGYEQYF	TGTGCCAGCAGTTACTCACCACAGGGGGGATACGAGCAGTACTTC
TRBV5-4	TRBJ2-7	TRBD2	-	CASSLQTSGVYEQYF	TGTGCCAGCAGCCTGCAGACTAGCGGAGTCTACGAGCAGTACTTC
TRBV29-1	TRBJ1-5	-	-	CSVGEEQPQHF	TGCAGCGTTGGAGAAGAGCAGCCCCAGCATTTT
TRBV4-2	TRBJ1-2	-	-	CASSQLDGTDYGYTF	TGTGCCAGCAGCCAACTAGACGGTACAGACTATGGCTACACCTTC
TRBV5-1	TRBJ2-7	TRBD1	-	CASSWRTGFQGHTYEQYF	TGCGCCAGCAGTTGGAGGACAGGATTTCAAGGGCACACCTACGAGCAGTACTTC
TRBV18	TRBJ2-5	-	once	CASSPQIVFRGRPETQYF	TGTGCCAGCTCACCGCAAATAGTTTTCAGGGGCCGCCCAGAGACCCAGTACTTC
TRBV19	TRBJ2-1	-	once	CASSTSYNEQFF	TGTGCCAGTAGTACCTCCTACAATGAGCAGTTCTTC
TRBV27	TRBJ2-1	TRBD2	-	CASPTSGPLYNEQFF	TGTGCCAGCCCCACTAGCGGTCCGCTCTACAATGAGCAGTTCTTC
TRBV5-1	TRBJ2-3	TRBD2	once	CASSGGLAGGTDTQYF	TGCGCCAGCAGCGGGGGACTAGCGGGAGGCACAGATACGCAGTATTTT
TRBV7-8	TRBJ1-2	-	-	CASSPDNVGGYTF	TGTGCCAGCAGCCCAGACAACGTCGGCGGCTACACCTTC
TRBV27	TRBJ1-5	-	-	CASSSTAGGYQPQHF	TGTGCCAGCAGTTCCACGGCGGGGGGCTATCAGCCCCAGCATTTT
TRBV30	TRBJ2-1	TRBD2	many	CAWSGLAGAYEQFF	TGTGCCTGGAGTGGACTAGCGGGAGCTTATGAGCAGTTCTTC